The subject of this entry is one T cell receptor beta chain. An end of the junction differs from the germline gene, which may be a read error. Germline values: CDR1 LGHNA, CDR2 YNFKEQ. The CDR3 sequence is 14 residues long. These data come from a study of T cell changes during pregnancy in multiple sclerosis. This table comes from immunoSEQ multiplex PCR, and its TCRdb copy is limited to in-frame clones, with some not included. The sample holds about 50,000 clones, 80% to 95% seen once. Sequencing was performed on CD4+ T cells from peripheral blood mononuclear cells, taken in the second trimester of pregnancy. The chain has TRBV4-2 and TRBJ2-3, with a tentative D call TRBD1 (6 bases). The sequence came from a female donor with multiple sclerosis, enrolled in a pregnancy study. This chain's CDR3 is CVSRTRGSTDTQYF. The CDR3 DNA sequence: TGTGTCAGCAGGACCAGGGGTAGCACAGATACGCAGTATTTT.